Listed below are T cell receptor beta chains from one sample, sequenced in a study of blood T cell repertoires in COVID-19. Assay used: immunoSEQ multiplex PCR; TCRdb lists only in-frame clones, some missing. This table holds over 150,000 clones, roughly 88% found once. The specimen was peripheral blood. The receptor set was obtained from a woman in her fifties or sixties with acute or convalescent COVID-19. Both conserved end residues are part of each CDR3. D genes are given only for firm matches. Rows give clone size only sometimes, using once, few, many, or a class for an expanded clone.

cdr3_aa clone_size v_call d_call
CASSPTGSGYGYTF . TRBV2 TRBD1
CASRDLADRGRGANYGYTF . TRBV21-1 .
CASSFAGNTEAFF once TRBV7-9 .
CASSSLQLVNQPQHF once TRBV7-2 .
CASETQLYSNQPQHF . TRBV19 .
CASSFLRRYEKLFF . TRBV28 .
CASSLDRDGGQPQHF . TRBV3-1/TRBV3-2 TRBD1
CASSAQNRGETQYF . TRBV5-4 TRBD1
CASSLSGQGAIGELFF . TRBV4-1 TRBD1
CASNTRWDRGKNTEAFF once TRBV19 TRBD1
CASSLAAGLMNTIYF . TRBV5-1 .
CASSFRTSGGDTQYF . TRBV2 TRBD2
CASSFIPSGYREQYF . TRBV28 .
CASSQDRWASNTEAFF . TRBV14 .
CANGKDTQYF . TRBV10-1 .
CASSPRTGGDYEQYF . TRBV5-6 .
CASSLVQGTNEKLFF . TRBV5-1 .
CATSRGGQSTEQYF few TRBV15 .
CASDLTGGNNEQFF . TRBV6-5 TRBD1
CASRTGTGIMNTEAFF . TRBV5-1 TRBD1
CSSVKIGGGTDTQYF . TRBV29-1 TRBD2
CASSFRTSGWYNEQFF . TRBV5-1 TRBD2
CASSEDQGARGSPLHF . TRBV9 TRBD1
CASSPREGAEAFF . TRBV7-8 .
CATGGQVNTEAFF . TRBV15 TRBD1
CASSIGNRGLGEAFF . TRBV19 TRBD1
CSVARDRGLGYTF few TRBV29-1 TRBD1
CASQQDLDTGELFF . TRBV7-3 .
CASSLGVGSNYGYTF . TRBV5-1 .
CASRDSLQPQHF once TRBV2 TRBD1
CASSRGTGVTEAFF . TRBV7-2 TRBD1
CASTAPRQGVGTEAFF . TRBV25-1 .
CASTIRTPQETQYF . TRBV11-2 .
CASSLTSGVYNEQFF . TRBV7-2 TRBD2
CASSEVQASTDTQYF . TRBV2 .
CATARGRTSPLSSGNTIYF . TRBV15 .
CASSFRGREQYF . TRBV27 TRBD1
CASSFSVNTEAFF . TRBV5-5 .
CASSQGGTAYSPLHF . TRBV3-1/TRBV3-2 TRBD1
CASSYPDGDRGYGGYTF . TRBV28 TRBD1
CASSLSGGEGYTF . TRBV5-6 TRBD1
CASSTRAREKLFF . TRBV6-5 .
CASLSSGVYNEQFF . TRBV3-1/TRBV3-2 TRBD2
CASSFDYGYTF . TRBV28 .
CASSQEPGQPYEQYF . TRBV4-3 TRBD1
CASSPPGQNYGYTF few TRBV18 TRBD1
CASSKTGGMTNTGELFF . TRBV7-9 TRBD1
CASQITDTQYF . TRBV12-3/TRBV12-4 .
CSGRGSAEAFF . TRBV29-1 .
CASSLSPFGPYGYTF . TRBV5-1 .
CASAPGGIDLYEQYF . TRBV27 .
CASSKQGASRVSTEAFF . TRBV28 TRBD1
CASSILGQGVREQYF . TRBV19 TRBD1